This record looks at one TCR beta chain sequence and its context. What it binds is not known. This CDR3 has 19 amino acids. CDR1 and CDR2 (germline): SGHDT, YYEEEE. Unmatched junction bases numbered 15, after V lost 4 bases and J lost 2 bases. These data are taken from a study of cytomegalovirus exposure and HLA in healthy donors. General observations from the study: Later analysis placed DRB1 highest and HLA-C lowest in TCR association rates, which differed by HLA locus.

PCR amplification relied on 60 Vbeta primers (plus 13 Jbeta primers). TCRdb's copy holds only in-frame clones and misses some; the assay was immunoSEQ multiplex PCR. Of about 86,000 clones listed, approximately 78% are singletons. The sequence was collected from a male donor in good health and CMV-seropositive. J is TRBJ2-3 and V is TRBV5-6; 11 bases align to TRBD2. The sample was PBMCs. Written as DNA, the CDR3 is TGTGCCAGCAGCACCTACCAGGGGCTAGCGGGAGGAATCACAGATACGCAGTATTTT. This sequence encodes CASSTYQGLAGGITDTQYF.